These 4 T cell receptor beta chains were all obtained from the same sample, sequenced in a study of control samples from healthy donors and cancer patients. Some clones are missing from TCRdb's copy, which holds only in-frame ones; the method was immunoSEQ multiplex PCR. The repertoire holds 90,000 or so clones, with approximately 88% as singletons. The sequenced sample was blood. The source of these receptors is a woman in her sixties or seventies in good health.

The chain recombines TRBV9 with TRBJ1-1; D not certain. CDR3 length equals 14 residues. Trimming removed 0 bases from V and 0 bases from J, with 6 bases in between. CDR1 and CDR2 (germline): SGDLS, YYNGEE. The CDR3 DNA sequence: TGTGCCAGCAGCGTAGCCAACGTGAACACTGAAGCTTTCTTT. Its translation: CASSVANVNTEAFF. Filled out from reference TRBV9 and TRBJ1-1, the complete variable domain reads DSGVTQTPKHLITATGQRVTLRCSPRSGDLSVYWYQQSLDQGLQFLIQYYNGEERAKGNILERFSAQQFPDLHSELNLSSLELGDSALYFCASSVANVNTEAFFGQGTRLTVV.

This chain uses TRBV4-1 with TRBJ2-3; perhaps TRBD2 as D (6 bases). The CDR3 extends over 17 amino acids. Germline V gene lookup returns CDR1 MGHRA and CDR2 YSYEKL. The ends were cut back, 0 bases at V and 3 bases at J, with 16 bases in the middle. The CDR3 bases are TGCGCCAGCAGCCAAGATCTTTCTGGGGGGTGGACAGATACGCAGTATTTT. Translation: CASSQDLSGGWTDTQYF.

The V and J genes are TRBV9 and TRBJ2-3; TRBD2 aligns across 10 bases. This CDR3 is 16 amino acids long. V shed 0 bases, J shed 5 bases, and the junction held 6 bases outside the gene matches. Germline V lookup: CDR1 SGDLS, CDR2 YYNGEE. The CDR3 nucleotides read TGTGCCAGCAGCGTAGTAAGCGGGAGGGCTGGAGATACGCAGTATTTT. Amino acid sequence: CASSVVSGRAGDTQYF.

The chain has TRBV2 and TRBJ1-2; no definite D call. There are 14 residues in the CDR3. V lost 1 base and J 2 bases, leaving 8 bases between the germline ends. Per germline, CDR1 SNHLY and CDR2 FYNNEI. The CDR3 region has the DNA TGTGCCAGCAGTGAAGAAGGACCGAACTATGGCTACACCTTC. Amino acid sequence: CASSEEGPNYGYTF.